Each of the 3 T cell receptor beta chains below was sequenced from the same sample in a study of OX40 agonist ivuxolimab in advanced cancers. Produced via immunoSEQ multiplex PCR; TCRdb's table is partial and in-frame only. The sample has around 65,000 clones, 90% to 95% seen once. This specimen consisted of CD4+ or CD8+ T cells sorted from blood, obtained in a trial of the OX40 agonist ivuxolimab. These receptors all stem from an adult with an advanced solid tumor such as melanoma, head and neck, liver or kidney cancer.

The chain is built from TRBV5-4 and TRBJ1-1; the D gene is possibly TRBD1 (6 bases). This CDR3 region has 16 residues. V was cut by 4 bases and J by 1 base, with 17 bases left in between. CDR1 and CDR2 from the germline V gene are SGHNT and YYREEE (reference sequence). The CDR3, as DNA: TGTGCCAGCAGCCCCGAGACAGGTGGGTCGAACACTGAAGCTTTCTTT. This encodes CASSPETGGSNTEAFF.

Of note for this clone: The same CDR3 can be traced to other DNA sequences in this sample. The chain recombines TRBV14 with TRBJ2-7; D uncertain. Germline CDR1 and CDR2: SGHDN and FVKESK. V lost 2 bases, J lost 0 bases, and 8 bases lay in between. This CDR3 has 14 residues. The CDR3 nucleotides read TGTGCCAGCAGCCAATCTGGGGTCTCCTACGAGCAGTACTTC. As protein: CASSQSGVSYEQYF.

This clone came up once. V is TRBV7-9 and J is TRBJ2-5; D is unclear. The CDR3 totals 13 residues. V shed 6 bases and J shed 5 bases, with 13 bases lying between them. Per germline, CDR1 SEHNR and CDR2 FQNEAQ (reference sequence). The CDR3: CASSPAESETQYF. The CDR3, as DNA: TGTGCCAGCAGTCCGGCCGAGTCGGAGACCCAGTACTTC.